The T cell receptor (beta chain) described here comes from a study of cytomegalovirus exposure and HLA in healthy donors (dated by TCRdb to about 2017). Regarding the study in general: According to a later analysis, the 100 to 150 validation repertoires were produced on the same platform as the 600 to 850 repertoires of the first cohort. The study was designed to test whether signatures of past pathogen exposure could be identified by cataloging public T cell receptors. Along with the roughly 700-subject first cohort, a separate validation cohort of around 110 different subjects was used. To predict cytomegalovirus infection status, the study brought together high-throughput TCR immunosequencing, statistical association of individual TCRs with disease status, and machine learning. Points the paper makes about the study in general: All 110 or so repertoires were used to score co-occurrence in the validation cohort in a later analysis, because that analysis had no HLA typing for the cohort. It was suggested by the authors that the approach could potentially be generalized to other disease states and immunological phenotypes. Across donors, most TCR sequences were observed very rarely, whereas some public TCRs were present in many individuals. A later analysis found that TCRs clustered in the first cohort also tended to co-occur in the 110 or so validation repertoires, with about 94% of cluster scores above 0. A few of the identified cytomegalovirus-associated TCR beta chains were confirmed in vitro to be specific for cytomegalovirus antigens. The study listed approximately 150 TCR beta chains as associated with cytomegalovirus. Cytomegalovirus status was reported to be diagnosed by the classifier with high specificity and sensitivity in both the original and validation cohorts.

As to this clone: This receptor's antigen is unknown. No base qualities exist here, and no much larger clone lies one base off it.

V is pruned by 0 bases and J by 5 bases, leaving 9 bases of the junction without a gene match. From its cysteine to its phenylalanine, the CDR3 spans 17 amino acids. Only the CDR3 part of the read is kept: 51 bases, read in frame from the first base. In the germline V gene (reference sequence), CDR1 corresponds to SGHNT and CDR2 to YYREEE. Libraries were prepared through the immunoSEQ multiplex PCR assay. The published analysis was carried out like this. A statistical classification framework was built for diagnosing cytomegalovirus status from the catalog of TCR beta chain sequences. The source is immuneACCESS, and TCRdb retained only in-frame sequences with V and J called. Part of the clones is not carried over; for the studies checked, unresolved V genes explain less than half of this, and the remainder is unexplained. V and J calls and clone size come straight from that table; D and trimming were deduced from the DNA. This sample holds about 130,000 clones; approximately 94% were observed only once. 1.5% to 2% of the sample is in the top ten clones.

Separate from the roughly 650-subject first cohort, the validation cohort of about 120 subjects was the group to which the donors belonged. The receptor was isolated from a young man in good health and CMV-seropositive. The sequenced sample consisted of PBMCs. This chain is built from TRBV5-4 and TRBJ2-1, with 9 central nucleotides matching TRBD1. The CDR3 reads CASSLAPRQGENNEQFF. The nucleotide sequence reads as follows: TGTGCCAGCAGCTTGGCTCCAAGACAGGGGGAGAACAATGAGCAGTTCTTC.